This TCR beta chain was sequenced for a study of shared clonotypes between healthy human individuals. Positive CCR7 selection of CD45RO-negative cells yielded the naive CD8 cells, and terminally differentiated effector memory CD45RA+ cells were excluded. Those who donated, Caucasian adults without exception, all lived in Nashville, Tennessee. Remarks on this clone: Its antigen is not identified.

Study observations and caveats: Naive subsets usually exceeded memory subsets in estimated richness. Among four donors, roughly 5% of naive CD4 clonotypes were found in common.

The protocol was immunoSEQ multiplex PCR, while the TCRdb copy is restricted to in-frame clones and leaves out a portion. Found here are roughly 1,800,000 clones, approximately 95% of them singletons; the top ten hold around 1%. Germline lookup yields CDR1 SGHNT and CDR2 YYREEE (reference sequence). This CDR3 is built from 16 residues. V shed 3 bases and J 0 bases; nucleotides not matched to a gene: 8. The sequence was obtained from a man aged 18 to 30 in good health. The V and J genes are TRBV5-4 and TRBJ1-1; 7 bases are a match to TRBD1. Material: naive CD8+ T cells sorted from blood. The CDR3 DNA reads as TGTGCCAGCAGCTACGGGACAGAGAGCATGAACACTGAAGCTTTCTTT. Translated, it gives CASSYGTESMNTEAFF.